This entry lists 20 T cell receptor beta chains sequenced from one sample in a study of OX40 agonist ivuxolimab in advanced cancers. Some clones are missing from TCRdb's copy, which holds only in-frame ones; the method was immunoSEQ multiplex PCR. The sample has 15,000 to 20,000 clones; roughly 78% are singletons. This material consisted of CD4+ or CD8+ T cells sorted from blood, taken in a trial of the OX40 agonist ivuxolimab. The receptors here all came from an adult with an advanced solid tumor such as melanoma, head and neck, liver or kidney cancer.

The V gene is TRBV4-3, the J gene TRBJ1-2; possibly TRBD1 for D (6 bases). The length of the CDR3 is 14 residues. Between the trimmed V and J ends, which lost 0 bases and 7 bases, there was a span of 12 bases. Germline CDR1 is LGHNA and CDR2 is YSLEER. In DNA form, the CDR3 reads TGCGCCAGCAGCCAAGACGGAAGGGGGGCTGGCTACACCTTC. It yields the protein CASSQDGRGAGYTF.

The rearrangement links TRBV19 to TRBJ1-2, with TRBD1 as a possible D gene (5 bases). The CDR3 totals 15 residues. V shed 2 bases and J shed 4 bases, with 14 bases lying between them. The V gene's germline CDR1 is LNHDA and CDR2 SQIVND (reference sequence). The CDR3 spells CASSISRGTSYGYTF. DNA of the CDR3: TGTGCCAGTAGTATATCTCGAGGGACCTCCTATGGCTACACCTTC.

The chain combines TRBV21-1 with TRBJ2-1; TRBD2 is taken as the D call from the table, unchecked against the DNA. TRBV21-1 is termed a pseudogene. The CDR3 contains 12 residues. The CDR3 loop reads CASSKAGEEQFF. The CDR3, as DNA: TGTGCCAGCAGCAAAGCTGGGGAGGAGCAGTTCTTC.

V is TRBV2 and J is TRBJ2-6; D unclear. Per germline, CDR1 SNHLY and CDR2 FYNNEI. This CDR3 is 15 amino acids long. Trimming removed 3 bases from V and 1 base from J, with 7 bases in between. The CDR3 sequence is CASSDFHSGANVLTF. CDR3 DNA: TGTGCCAGCAGTGATTTCCATTCTGGGGCCAACGTCCTGACTTTC.

V usage is TRBV27 and J usage is TRBJ2-6; D is ambiguous. V was trimmed by 6 bases and J by 0 bases, leaving 6 bases between them. The CDR3 consists of 14 residues. CDR1 and CDR2 from the germline V gene are MNHEY and SMNVEV (reference sequence). The CDR3 region has the DNA TGTGCCAGCAGGAAGAGCTCTGGGGCCAACGTCCTGACTTTC. It yields the protein CASRKSSGANVLTF.

The chain couples TRBV4-3 to TRBJ2-3; possibly TRBD1 for D (7 bases). The CDR3 sequence is 15 residues long. V lost 0 bases, J lost 3 bases, and 10 bases lay in between. Germline V gene sequence: CDR1 LGHNA, CDR2 YSLEER. The CDR3 nucleotides are TGCGCCAGCAGCCAAGAGGAGGGGGCGACAGATACGCAGTATTTT. Its translation: CASSQEEGATDTQYF.

Notes on this clone: Germline is not matched at one junction end, which may reflect a read error. The same CDR3 arises from other DNA sequences in this sample as well. V gene TRBV27 combines with J gene TRBJ1-2; TRBD1 agrees at 7 bases. This CDR3 is built from 15 residues. Germline CDR1 MNHEY, CDR2 SMNVEV (reference sequence). CDR3 residues: CASSLSKGAVYGYTF. In nucleotides, the CDR3 is TGTGCCAGCAGCTTATCGAAGGGGGCTGTCTATGGCTACACCTTC.

The chain employs TRBV9 and TRBJ2-2, with no clear D. Germline V gene sequence: CDR1 SGDLS, CDR2 YYNGEE. V was trimmed by 4 bases and J by 2 bases, leaving 12 bases between them. This CDR3 contains 15 residues. CDR3 in DNA: TGTGCCAGCAGCCCTCAGGCCAGAAACACCGGGGAGCTGTTTTTT. It translates to CASSPQARNTGELFF.

The gene calls are TRBV4-1 and TRBJ2-2; 12 bases fit TRBD2. With V trimmed by 1 base and J by 6 bases, 6 bases remained unmatched. CDR3 length equals 17 residues. Looked up from germline, CDR1 is MGHRA and CDR2 is YSYEKL. The CDR3 sequence is CASSQVLAGGPAGELFF. The CDR3 nucleotides are TGCGCCAGCAGCCAAGTCCTAGCGGGGGGGCCAGCCGGGGAGCTGTTTTTT.

The V gene is TRBV4-1, the J gene TRBJ1-4; perhaps TRBD1 as D (5 bases). This CDR3 has 15 amino acids. V lost 1 base to trimming and J lost 8 bases, with 14 bases between them. Germline V gene lookup returns CDR1 MGHRA and CDR2 YSYEKL. The CDR3 here is CASSQVRGKGEKLFF. The DNA for the CDR3 is TGCGCCAGCAGCCAAGTCCGTGGGAAGGGGGAAAAACTGTTTTTT.

This clone turned up a few times. This sequence joins TRBV6-1 and TRBJ1-5; possibly TRBD1 for D (6 bases). Germline assignment: CDR1 MNHNS and CDR2 SASEGT. This CDR3 contains 15 residues. The V gene lost 8 bases and the J gene lost 3 bases, with 17 bases spanning the gap. This CDR3 is CASWGAGRPNQPQHF. The CDR3 region has the DNA TGTGCCAGCTGGGGGGCAGGGAGACCCAATCAGCCCCAGCATTTT.

J is TRBJ2-5 and V is TRBV5-4; 10 bases fit TRBD2. From germline, CDR1 is SGHNT and CDR2 YYREEE (reference sequence). Losses at the gene ends were 2 bases for V and 4 bases for J; bases not matched to a gene: 5. The CDR3 contains 15 residues. DNA for the CDR3: TGTGCCAGCAGCTTATTAGCGGGAGGTGGAGAGACCCAGTACTTC. Its translation is CASSLLAGGGETQYF.

The chain has TRBV9 and TRBJ1-1; TRBD1 might be the D (5 bases). The CDR3 extends over 15 amino acids. Trimming cost V 0 bases and J 1 base, with 10 bases left between them. CDR1 and CDR2 (germline): SGDLS, YYNGEE. CDR3 amino acids: CASSVGGAPNTEAFF. As DNA, the CDR3 is TGTGCCAGCAGCGTAGGCGGGGCCCCGAACACTGAAGCTTTCTTT.

V is TRBV9 and J is TRBJ2-1; perhaps D is TRBD1 or TRBD2 (6 bases each). V was cut by 3 bases and J by 10 bases, with 17 bases left in between. CDR1 and CDR2 (germline): SGDLS, YYNGEE. The CDR3 runs 14 residues. The CDR3 region is CASSEWSGAGEQFF. CDR3 coding DNA: TGTGCCAGCAGCGAGTGGTCGGGGGCGGGCGAGCAGTTCTTC.

This CDR3 is CASSILTPAGELFF. The DNA of the CDR3 is TGTGCCAGTAGTATTTTGACTCCTGCGGGGGAGCTGTTTTTT. The chain recombines TRBV19 with TRBJ2-2; D is undetermined. Trimming took 3 bases from V and 8 from J, leaving 13 bases between them. CDR3 size: 14 residues. Germline V CDR1 and CDR2: LNHDA, SQIVND (reference sequence). The full variable domain, its missing parts supplied by reference TRBV19 and TRBJ2-2, is DGGITQSPKYLFRKEGQNVTLSCEQNLNHDAMYWYRQDPGQGLRLIYYSQIVNDFQKGDIAEGYSVSREKKESFPLTVTSAQKNPTAFYLCASSILTPAGELFFGEGSRLTVL.

The genes are TRBV13 and TRBJ2-1; 8 bases are shared with TRBD1. The CDR3 length is 16 residues. J gave up 9 bases and V 6 bases, and 16 bases lay outside the gene matches. Per germline, CDR1 PRHDT and CDR2 FYEKMQ (reference sequence). The CDR3 nucleotides are TGTGCCAGCAGTCCAGCCCGGACAGGGATCTTGGCTGAGCAGTTCTTC. As protein: CASSPARTGILAEQFF.

The CDR3 loop reads CASSFRQGGYEQYF. As DNA, the CDR3 is TGTGCCAGCAGTTTTAGGCAGGGTGGCTACGAGCAGTACTTC. V gene TRBV27 combines with J gene TRBJ2-7; D is possibly TRBD1 (5 bases). This CDR3 is 14 amino acids long. Germline V gene data show CDR1 as MNHEY and CDR2 as SMNVEV (reference sequence). Trimming removed 3 bases from V and 3 bases from J, with 12 bases in between.

J is TRBJ2-7 and V is TRBV7-8; 7 bases fit TRBD1. Germline trimming cut 2 bases from V and 2 bases from J; bases unmatched to any gene: 3. The CDR3 consists of 14 residues. Germline V gene sequence: CDR1 SGHVS, CDR2 FQNEAQ. CDR3 nucleotide sequence: TGTGCCAGCAGCTTATCAACAGGGGCCTACGAGCAGTACTTC. Protein: CASSLSTGAYEQYF.

The chain has TRBV27 and TRBJ2-3, with 10 nucleotides matching TRBD2. Per germline, CDR1 MNHEY and CDR2 SMNVEV (reference sequence). Losses at the gene ends were 3 bases for V and 5 bases for J; bases not matched to a gene: 8. CDR3 length: 16 amino acids. CDR3: CASSFPPSGGRDTQYF. As DNA, the CDR3 is TGTGCCAGCAGTTTTCCGCCTAGCGGGGGAAGAGATACGCAGTATTTT.

The CDR3, as DNA: TGTGCCAGCAGTTTAACAGGGGGAAACACTGAAGCTTTCTTT. It codes for CASSLTGGNTEAFF. The gene calls are TRBV28 and TRBJ1-1; TRBD1 matches 8 bases. The ends lost 2 bases at V and 2 bases at J; junction bases unmatched: 1. The germline CDR1 and CDR2 sequences are MDHEN and SYDVKM. This CDR3 has 14 residues.